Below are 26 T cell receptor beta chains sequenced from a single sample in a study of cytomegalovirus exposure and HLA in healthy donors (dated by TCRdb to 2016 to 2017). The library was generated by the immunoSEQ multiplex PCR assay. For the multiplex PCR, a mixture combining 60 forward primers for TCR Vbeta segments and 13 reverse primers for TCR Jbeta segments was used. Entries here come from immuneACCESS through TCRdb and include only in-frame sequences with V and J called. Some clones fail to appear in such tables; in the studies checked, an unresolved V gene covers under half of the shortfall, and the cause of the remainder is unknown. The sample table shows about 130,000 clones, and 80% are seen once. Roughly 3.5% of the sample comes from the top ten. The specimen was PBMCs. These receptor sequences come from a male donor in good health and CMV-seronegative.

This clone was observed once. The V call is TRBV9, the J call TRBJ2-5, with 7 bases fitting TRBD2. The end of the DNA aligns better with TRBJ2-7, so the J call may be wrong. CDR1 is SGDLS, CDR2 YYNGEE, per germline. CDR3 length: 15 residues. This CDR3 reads CASSVGAGDLYEQYF. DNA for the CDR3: TGTGCCAGCAGCGTAGGGGCGGGGGACTTGTACGAGCAGTACTTC.

The CDR3 DNA sequence: TGTGCCAGCACCCATCCTAGCGGGGGTCAAGAGACCCAGTACTTC. Its translation: CASTHPSGGQETQYF. The chain recombines TRBV28 with TRBJ2-5; 10 bases fit TRBD2. The V segment lost 7 bases and the J segment 2 bases; nucleotides outside the gene matches: 7. Germline V CDR1 and CDR2: MDHEN, SYDVKM. The CDR3 is made up of 15 amino acids. The full variable domain, rest sourced from reference TRBV28 and TRBJ2-5, is DVKVTQSSRYLVKRTGEKVFLECVQDMDHENMFWYRQDPGLGLRLIYFSYDVKMKEKGDIPEGYSVSREKKERFSLILESASTNQTSMYLCASTHPSGGQETQYFGPGTRLLVL.

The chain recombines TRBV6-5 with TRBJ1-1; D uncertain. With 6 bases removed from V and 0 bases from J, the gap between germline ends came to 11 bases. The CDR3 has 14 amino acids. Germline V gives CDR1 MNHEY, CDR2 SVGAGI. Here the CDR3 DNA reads TGTGCCAGCAGGGAGGGCGGGATGAACACTGAAGCTTTCTTT. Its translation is CASREGGMNTEAFF.

In DNA, the CDR3 is TGCGCCAGCAGCTGGGGGGGCTCGAAGGACTACGAGCAGTACTTC. Translating gives CASSWGGSKDYEQYF. The V call is TRBV5-1, the J call TRBJ2-7, with D maybe TRBD2 (7 bases). The CDR3 contains 15 residues. The ends were cut back, 3 bases at V and 3 bases at J, with 16 bases in the middle. Germline V gene lookup returns CDR1 SGHRS and CDR2 YFSETQ. Filled out from reference TRBV5-1 and TRBJ2-7, the complete variable domain reads KAGVTQTPRYLIKTRGQQVTLSCSPISGHRSVSWYQQTPGQGLQFLFEYFSETQRNKGNFPGRFSGRQFSNSRSEMNVSTLELGDSALYLCASSWGGSKDYEQYFGPGTRLTVT.

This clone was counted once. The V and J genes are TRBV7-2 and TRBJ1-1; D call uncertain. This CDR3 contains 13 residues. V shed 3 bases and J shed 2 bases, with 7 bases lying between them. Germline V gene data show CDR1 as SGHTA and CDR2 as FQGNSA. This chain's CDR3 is CASSFTVNTEAFF. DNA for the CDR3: TGTGCCAGCAGCTTCACAGTCAACACTGAAGCTTTCTTT.

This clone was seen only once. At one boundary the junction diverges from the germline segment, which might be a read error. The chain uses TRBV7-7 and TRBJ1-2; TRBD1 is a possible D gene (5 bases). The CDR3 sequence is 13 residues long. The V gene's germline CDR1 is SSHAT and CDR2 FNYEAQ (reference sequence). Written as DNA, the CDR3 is TGTGCTAGCAGCCCTTGGACAATGGGAGGCTACACCTTC. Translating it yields CASSPWTMGGYTF. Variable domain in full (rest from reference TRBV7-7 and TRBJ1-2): GAGVSQSPRYKVTKRGQDVTLRCDPISSHATLYWYQQALGQGPEFLTYFNYEAQPDKSGLPSDRFSAERPEGSISTLTIQRTEQRDSAMYRCASSPWTMGGYTFGSGTRLTVV.

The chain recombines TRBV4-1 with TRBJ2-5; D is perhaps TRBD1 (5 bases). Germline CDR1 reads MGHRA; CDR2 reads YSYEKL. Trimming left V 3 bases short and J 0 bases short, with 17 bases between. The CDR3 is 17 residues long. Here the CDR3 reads CASSHQLTGRDQETQYF. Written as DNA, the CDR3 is TGCGCCAGCAGCCATCAGTTAACAGGAAGGGACCAAGAGACCCAGTACTTC.

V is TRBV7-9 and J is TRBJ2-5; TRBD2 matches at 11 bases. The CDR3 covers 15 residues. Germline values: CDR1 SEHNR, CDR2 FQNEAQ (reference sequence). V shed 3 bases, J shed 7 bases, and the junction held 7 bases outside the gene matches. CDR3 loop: CASSLGTSGQVTQYF. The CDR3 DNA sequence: TGTGCCAGCAGCTTGGGGACTAGCGGCCAGGTGACCCAGTACTTC.

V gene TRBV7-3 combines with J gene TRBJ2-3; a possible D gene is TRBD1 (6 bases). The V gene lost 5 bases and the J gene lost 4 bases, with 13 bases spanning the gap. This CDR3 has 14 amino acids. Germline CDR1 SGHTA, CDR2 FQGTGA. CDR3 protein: CASSPQGIADTQYF. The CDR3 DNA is TGTGCCAGCAGCCCCCAGGGGATCGCAGATACGCAGTATTTT.

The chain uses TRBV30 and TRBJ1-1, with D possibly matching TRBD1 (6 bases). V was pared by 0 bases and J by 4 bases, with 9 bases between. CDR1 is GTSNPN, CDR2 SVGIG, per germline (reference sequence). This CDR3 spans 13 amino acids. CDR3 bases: TGTGCCTGGAGTGTAGGCAGGGGCACTGAAGCTTTCTTT. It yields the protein CAWSVGRGTEAFF.

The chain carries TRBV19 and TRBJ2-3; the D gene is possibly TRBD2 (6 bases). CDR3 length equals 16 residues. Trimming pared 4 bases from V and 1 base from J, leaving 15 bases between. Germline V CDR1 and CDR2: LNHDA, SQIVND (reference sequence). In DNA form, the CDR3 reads TGTGCCAGTAGTACAACGGGGGTCCGGGGCACAGATACGCAGTATTTT. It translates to CASSTTGVRGTDTQYF.

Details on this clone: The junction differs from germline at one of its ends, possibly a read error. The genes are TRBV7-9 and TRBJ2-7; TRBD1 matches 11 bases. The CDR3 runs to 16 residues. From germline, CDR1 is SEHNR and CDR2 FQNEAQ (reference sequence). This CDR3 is CSSSRQRGTGGYEQYF. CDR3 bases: TGTTCCAGCAGCCGACAACGCGGGACAGGGGGTTACGAGCAGTACTTC.

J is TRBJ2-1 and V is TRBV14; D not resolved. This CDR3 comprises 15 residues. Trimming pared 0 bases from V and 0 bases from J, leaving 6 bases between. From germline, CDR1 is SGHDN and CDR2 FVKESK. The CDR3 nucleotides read TGTGCCAGCAGCCAAGACTTCAGCTCCTACAATGAGCAGTTCTTC. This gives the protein CASSQDFSSYNEQFF. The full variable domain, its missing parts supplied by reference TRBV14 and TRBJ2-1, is EAGVTQFPSHSVIEKGQTVTLRCDPISGHDNLYWYRRVMGKEIKFLLHFVKESKQDESGMPNNRFLAERTGGTYSTLKVQPAELEDSGVYFCASSQDFSSYNEQFFGPGTRLTVL.

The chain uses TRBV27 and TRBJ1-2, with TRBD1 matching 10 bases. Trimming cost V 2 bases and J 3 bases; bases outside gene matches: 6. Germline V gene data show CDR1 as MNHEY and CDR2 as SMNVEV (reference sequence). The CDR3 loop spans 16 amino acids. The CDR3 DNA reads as TGTGCCAGCAGTTTAAGGCCGGGACAGGGGTACTATGGCTACACCTTC. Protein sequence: CASSLRPGQGYYGYTF.

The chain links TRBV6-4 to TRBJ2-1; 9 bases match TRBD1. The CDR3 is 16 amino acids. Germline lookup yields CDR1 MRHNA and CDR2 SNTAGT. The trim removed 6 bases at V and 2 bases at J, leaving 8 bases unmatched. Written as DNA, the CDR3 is TGTGCCAGCAGCCCAAGACAGGGGGGCGCCTACAATGAGCAGTTCTTC. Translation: CASSPRQGGAYNEQFF.

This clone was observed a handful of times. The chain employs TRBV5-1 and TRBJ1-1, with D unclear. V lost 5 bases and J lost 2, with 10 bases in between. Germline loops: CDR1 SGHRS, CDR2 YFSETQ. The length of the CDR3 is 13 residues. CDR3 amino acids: CASSGQPNTEAFF. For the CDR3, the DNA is TGCGCCAGCAGTGGGCAGCCAAACACTGAAGCTTTCTTT.

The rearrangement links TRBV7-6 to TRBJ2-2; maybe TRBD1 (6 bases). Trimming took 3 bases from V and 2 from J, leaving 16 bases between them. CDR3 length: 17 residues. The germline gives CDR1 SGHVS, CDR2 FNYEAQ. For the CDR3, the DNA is TGTGCCAGCAGCTTCTTGTATGGACAGATTAACACCGGGGAGCTGTTTTTT. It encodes CASSFLYGQINTGELFF. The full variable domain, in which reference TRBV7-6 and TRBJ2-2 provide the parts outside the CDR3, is GAGVSQSPRYKVTKRGQDVALRCDPISGHVSLYWYRQALGQGPEFLTYFNYEAQQDKSGLPNDRFSAERPEGSISTLTIQRTEQRDSAMYRCASSFLYGQINTGELFFGEGSRLTVL.

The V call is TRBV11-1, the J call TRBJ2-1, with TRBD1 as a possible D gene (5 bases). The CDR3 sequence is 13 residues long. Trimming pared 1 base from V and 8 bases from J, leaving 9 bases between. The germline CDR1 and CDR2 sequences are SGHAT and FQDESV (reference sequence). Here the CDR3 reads CASSLGQGYEQFF. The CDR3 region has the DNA TGTGCCAGCAGCTTAGGGCAGGGTTATGAGCAGTTCTTC.

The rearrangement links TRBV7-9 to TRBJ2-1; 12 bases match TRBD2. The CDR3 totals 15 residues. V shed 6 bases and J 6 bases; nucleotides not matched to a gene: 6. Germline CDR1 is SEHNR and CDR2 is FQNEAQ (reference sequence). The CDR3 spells CASRLASGGANEQFF. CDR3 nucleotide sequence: TGTGCCAGCAGACTAGCTAGCGGGGGGGCCAATGAGCAGTTCTTC.

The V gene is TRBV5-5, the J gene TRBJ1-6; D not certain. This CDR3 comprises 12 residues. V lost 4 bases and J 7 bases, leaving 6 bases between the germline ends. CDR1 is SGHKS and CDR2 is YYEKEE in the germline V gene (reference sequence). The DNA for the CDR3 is TGTGCCAGCAGCGTCAGGAATTCACCCCTCCACTTT. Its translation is CASSVRNSPLHF. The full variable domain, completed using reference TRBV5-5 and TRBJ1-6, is DAGVTQSPTHLIKTRGQQVTLRCSPISGHKSVSWYQQVLGQGPQFIFQYYEKEERGRGNFPDRFSARQFPNYSSELNVNALLLGDSALYLCASSVRNSPLHFGNGTRLTVT.

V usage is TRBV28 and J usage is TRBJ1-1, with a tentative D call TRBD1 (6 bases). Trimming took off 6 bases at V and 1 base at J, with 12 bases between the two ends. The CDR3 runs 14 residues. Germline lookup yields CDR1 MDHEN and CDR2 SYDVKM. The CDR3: CASREGGRNTEAFF. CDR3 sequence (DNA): TGTGCCAGCAGGGAGGGGGGGAGGAACACTGAAGCTTTCTTT.

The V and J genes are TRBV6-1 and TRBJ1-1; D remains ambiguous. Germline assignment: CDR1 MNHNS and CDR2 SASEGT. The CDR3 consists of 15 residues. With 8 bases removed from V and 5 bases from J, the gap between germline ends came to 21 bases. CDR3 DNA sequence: TGTGCCAGCGGAAAGGCGGCGGGCGATGGGACTGAAGCTTTCTTT. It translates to CASGKAAGDGTEAFF.

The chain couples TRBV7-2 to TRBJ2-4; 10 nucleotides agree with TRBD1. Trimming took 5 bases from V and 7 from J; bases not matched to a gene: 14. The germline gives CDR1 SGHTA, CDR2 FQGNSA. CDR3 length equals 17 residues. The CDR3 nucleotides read TGTGCCAGCAGCCCAAACACGGGGAGGACAGGGGGGAACATTCAGTACTTC. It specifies CASSPNTGRTGGNIQYF.

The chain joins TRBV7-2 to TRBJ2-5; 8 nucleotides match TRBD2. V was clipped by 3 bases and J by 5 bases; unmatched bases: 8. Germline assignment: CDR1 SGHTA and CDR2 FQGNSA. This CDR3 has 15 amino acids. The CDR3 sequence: CASSLDGRAGETQYF. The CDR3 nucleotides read TGTGCCAGCAGCTTGGACGGGAGGGCCGGGGAGACCCAGTACTTC. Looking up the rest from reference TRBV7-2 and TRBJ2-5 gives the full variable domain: GAGVSQSPSNKVTEKGKDVELRCDPISGHTALYWYRQSLGQGLEFLIYFQGNSAPDKSGLPSDRFSAERTGGSVSTLTIQRTQQEDSAVYLCASSLDGRAGETQYFGPGTRLLVL.

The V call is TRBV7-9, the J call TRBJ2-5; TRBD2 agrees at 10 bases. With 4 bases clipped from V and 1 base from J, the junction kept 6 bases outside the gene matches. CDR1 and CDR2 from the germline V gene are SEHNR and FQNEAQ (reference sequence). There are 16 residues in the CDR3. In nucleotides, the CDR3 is TGTGCCAGCAGCTACCCTAGCGGGGGACTCCAAGAGACCCAGTACTTC. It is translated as CASSYPSGGLQETQYF. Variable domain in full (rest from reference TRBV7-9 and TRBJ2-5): DTGVSQNPRHKITKRGQNVTFRCDPISEHNRLYWYRQTLGQGPEFLTYFQNEAQLEKSRLLSDRFSAERPKGSFSTLEIQRTEQGDSAMYLCASSYPSGGLQETQYFGPGTRLLVL.

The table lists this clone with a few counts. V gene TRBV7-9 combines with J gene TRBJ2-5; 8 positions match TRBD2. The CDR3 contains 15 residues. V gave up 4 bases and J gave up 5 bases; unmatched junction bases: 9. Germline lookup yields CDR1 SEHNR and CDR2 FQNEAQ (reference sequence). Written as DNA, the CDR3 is TGTGCCAGCAGCTATAGATCGGGACTAGTTGAGACCCAGTACTTC. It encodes CASSYRSGLVETQYF. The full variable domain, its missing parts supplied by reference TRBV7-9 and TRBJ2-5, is DTGVSQNPRHKITKRGQNVTFRCDPISEHNRLYWYRQTLGQGPEFLTYFQNEAQLEKSRLLSDRFSAERPKGSFSTLEIQRTEQGDSAMYLCASSYRSGLVETQYFGPGTRLLVL.